This T cell receptor (beta chain) appears in the sequencing data of a study of T cells in Graves' hyperthyroidism and ophthalmopathy. About the research overall: At the time of initial diagnosis and before any treatment, peripheral blood was collected. Study-wide points: In the analysis, a 13 V-J model separated ophthalmopathy from stable hyperthyroidism. Peripheral blood also featured most of the thyroid clonotypes expanded above 0.001.

The CDR3 spans 14 residues. Trimming shortened V by 5 bases and J by 3 bases, and 13 bases separated the two germline ends. Germline loops: CDR1 KGHSH, CDR2 LQKENI. This clonotype was observed at least ten times. Its antigen is not identified. TCR beta CDR3 region amplification was performed from RNA transcripts. The HTBI primer set drove a first-round RT-PCR of the TCR CDR3. MiXCR, run by TCRdb on the multiplex PCR reads, gives a single entry per CDR3 protein. Among about 290,000 distinct CDR3 sequences listed, about 15% were seen once. Out of about 10 ml of fresh peripheral blood came the PBMCs. V is TRBV18 and J is TRBJ1-1; perhaps TRBD1 as D (6 bases). Sequences were obtained from blood. This receptor was taken from a woman aged 60-70 years with Graves' ophthalmopathy. The CDR3 reads CASSSLQGDTEAFF. In nucleotides, the CDR3 is TGTGCCAGCTCATCATTACAGGGTGACACTGAAGCTTTCTTT.